The next 25 T cell receptor beta chains were all read from a single sample in a study of blood T cell repertoires in COVID-19. Sequencing was performed with immunoSEQ multiplex PCR; in TCRdb, only in-frame clones are kept and a portion is missing. Of roughly 200,000 clones listed, 70% to 90% are singletons. The sample comprised peripheral blood. These receptors were obtained from a man aged 50-59 years with COVID-19, enrolled during active disease.

This chain joins TRBV11-2 and TRBJ1-1, with D possibly TRBD1 on 6 matching bases. Trimming removed 3 bases at V and 7 bases at J, with 9 bases between. The CDR3 covers 12 residues. Germline CDR1 SGHAT, CDR2 FQNNGV. The DNA of the CDR3 is TGTGCCAGCAGCTTTGGGGGCGGTGAAGCTTTCTTT. As protein: CASSFGGGEAFF. Combining the CDR3 with reference TRBV11-2 and TRBJ1-1 gives the whole variable domain EAGVAQSPRYKIIEKRQSVAFWCNPISGHATLYWYQQILGQGPKLLIQFQNNGVVDDSQLPKDRFSAERLKGVDSTLKIQPAKLEDSAVYLCASSFGGGEAFFGQGTRLTVV.

This clone was observed once. This chain connects TRBV20-1 to TRBJ2-3, with D maybe TRBD2 (6 bases). Trimming pared 3 bases from V and 6 bases from J, leaving 7 bases between. The germline V gene encodes CDR1 DFQATT and CDR2 SNEGSKA (reference sequence). The CDR3 spans 11 residues. The CDR3: CSASSGDTQYF. The DNA for the CDR3 is TGCAGTGCTAGCAGCGGGGATACGCAGTATTTT.

The V and J genes are TRBV6-2 or TRBV6-3 and TRBJ1-6; D not resolved. V lost 3 bases and J lost 8, with 8 bases in between. This CDR3 is 13 amino acids long. Germline V gene sequence: CDR1 MNHEY, CDR2 SVGEGT. Written as DNA, the CDR3 is TGTGCCAGCAGTTATATCACTGATTCACCCCTCCACTTT. Translation: CASSYITDSPLHF.

The chain recombines TRBV7-2 with TRBJ2-1, with D possibly matching TRBD2 (6 bases). The germline gives CDR1 SGHTA, CDR2 FQGNSA. The germline V and J ends were trimmed by 5 bases and 5 bases, with 13 bases remaining between them. The CDR3 is made up of 14 amino acids. CDR3 in amino acids: CASSPGLSHNEQFF. The CDR3 DNA reads as TGTGCCAGCAGCCCGGGACTTTCCCACAATGAGCAGTTCTTC.

J is TRBJ2-7 and V is TRBV6-5, with 9 positions matching TRBD1. Trimming took 2 bases from V and 4 from J; bases not matched to a gene: 6. The CDR3 is 15 amino acids. Looked up from germline, CDR1 is MNHEY and CDR2 is SVGAGI. In DNA, the CDR3 is TGTGCCAGCAGTTACCGGCGGGACAGGGAGTACGAGCAGTACTTC. This sequence encodes CASSYRRDREYEQYF.

The chain links TRBV9 to TRBJ2-3; 9 bases fit TRBD1. The CDR3 consists of 18 residues. The germline CDR1 and CDR2 sequences are SGDLS and YYNGEE. V shed 3 bases, J shed 4 bases, and the junction held 15 bases outside the gene matches. CDR3 coding DNA: TGTGCCAGCAGCGCCCGGGGGACAGGGACAGATGCTGCAGATACGCAGTATTTT. This sequence encodes CASSARGTGTDAADTQYF.

The table lists this clone with a count of one. The chain employs TRBV15 and TRBJ2-3; TRBD2 aligns across 10 bases. Looked up from germline, CDR1 is LNHNV and CDR2 is YYDKDF (reference sequence). The trim removed 0 bases at V and 0 bases at J, leaving 9 bases unmatched. This CDR3 has 19 residues. This CDR3 is CATSRDHAGTSASTDTQYF. In nucleotides, the CDR3 is TGTGCCACCAGCAGAGACCACGCCGGGACTAGCGCAAGCACAGATACGCAGTATTTT.

This clone was observed a single time. The chain recombines TRBV19 with TRBJ1-6; 10 nucleotides match TRBD1. The CDR3 has 15 amino acids. The ends lost 3 bases at V and 7 bases at J; junction bases unmatched: 3. Per germline, CDR1 LNHDA and CDR2 SQIVND (reference sequence). The CDR3: CASSIRQGANSPLHF. DNA for the CDR3: TGTGCCAGTAGTATTAGACAGGGGGCAAATTCACCCCTCCACTTT.

CDR3 in DNA: TGTGCCAGCAGCTTAGTGGCTAGCGGGGGGACAGATACGCAGTATTTT. It translates to CASSLVASGGTDTQYF. V and J are TRBV7-2 and TRBJ2-3; 11 positions agree with TRBD2. With 1 base clipped from V and 3 bases from J, the junction kept 3 bases outside the gene matches. The CDR3 totals 16 residues. Per the germline V gene, CDR1 is SGHTA and CDR2 is FQGNSA.

This chain joins TRBV3-1 (or the pseudogene TRBV3-2) and TRBJ2-2; 8 nucleotides line up with TRBD2. The V gene's germline CDR1 is LGHDT and CDR2 YNNKEL (reference sequence). Trimming cost V 4 bases and J 11 bases; bases outside gene matches: 3. The CDR3 sequence is 12 residues long. The CDR3 protein is CASSPGGGELFF. CDR3 bases: TGTGCCAGCAGCCCCGGGGGGGGCGAGCTGTTTTTT.

V gene TRBV7-9 combines with J gene TRBJ1-5; 8 nucleotides line up with TRBD1. V trimming: 5 bases; J trimming: 5 bases; junction bases outside the gene matches: 8. The CDR3 contains 15 residues. The germline V gene encodes CDR1 SEHNR and CDR2 FQNEAQ (reference sequence). CDR3 amino acids: CASSHTDRGDQPQHF. CDR3 nucleotides: TGTGCCAGCAGCCACACAGACAGGGGTGATCAGCCCCAGCATTTT.

This clone appeared a single time. This rearrangement joins TRBV5-1 to TRBJ2-7, with D unclear. Trimming removed 0 bases at V and 2 bases at J, with 9 bases between. This CDR3 is 14 amino acids long. Germline V gene data show CDR1 as SGHRS and CDR2 as YFSETQ. The CDR3 reads CASSLDRDAYEQYF. CDR3 nucleotide sequence: TGCGCCAGCAGCTTGGACAGAGACGCCTACGAGCAGTACTTC.

Here the CDR3 reads CASSDGAGGPWTQYF. The DNA of the CDR3 is TGTGCCAGCAGCGACGGAGCGGGGGGGCCGTGGACCCAGTACTTC. This rearrangement joins TRBV9 to TRBJ2-5, with 10 bases aligning to TRBD2. The CDR3 loop spans 15 amino acids. With V trimmed by 3 bases and J by 7 bases, 9 bases remained unmatched. The germline V gene encodes CDR1 SGDLS and CDR2 YYNGEE.

The V gene is TRBV3-1 (or the pseudogene TRBV3-2), the J gene TRBJ1-6; TRBD1 is a possible D gene (6 bases). The CDR3 covers 15 residues. The V gene's germline CDR1 is LGHDT and CDR2 YNNKEL (reference sequence). The ends were cut back, 1 base at V and 6 bases at J, with 10 bases in the middle. The CDR3 protein is CASSQAGGLNSPLHF. The DNA of the CDR3 is TGTGCCAGCAGCCAAGCGGGGGGGCTTAATTCACCCCTCCACTTT.

V and J are TRBV24-1 and TRBJ2-7, with 10 nucleotides matching TRBD2. With V trimmed by 8 bases and J by 6 bases, 18 bases remained unmatched. The CDR3 consists of 17 residues. CDR1 KGHDR and CDR2 SFDVKD come from the germline V gene. Written as DNA, the CDR3 is TGTGCCACCAAGGGACAGAGAATAACTAGCGGGATAGGCGAGCAGTACTTC. Protein product: CATKGQRITSGIGEQYF.

The genes are TRBV11-2 and TRBJ2-5; TRBD2 matches at 9 bases. The length of the CDR3 is 15 residues. V dropped 1 base and J dropped 2; count of bases not matched to a gene: 2. Germline CDR1 SGHAT, CDR2 FQNNGV. The chain's CDR3 is CASSLATSGQETQYF. DNA for the CDR3: TGTGCCAGCAGCTTAGCGACTAGCGGACAAGAGACCCAGTACTTC. The full variable domain, rest sourced from reference TRBV11-2 and TRBJ2-5, is EAGVAQSPRYKIIEKRQSVAFWCNPISGHATLYWYQQILGQGPKLLIQFQNNGVVDDSQLPKDRFSAERLKGVDSTLKIQPAKLEDSAVYLCASSLATSGQETQYFGPGTRLLVL.

On this clone: This sample also contains other DNA sequences that code for the same CDR3. The rearrangement joins TRBV5-1 to TRBJ1-1, with 9 positions matching TRBD1. CDR3 length: 14 residues. The V and J ends lost 4 bases and 5 bases, in that order; junction bases with no gene match: 6. Germline lookup yields CDR1 SGHRS and CDR2 YFSETQ. The CDR3: CASSPTTGGTEAFF. For the CDR3, the DNA is TGCGCCAGCAGCCCCACGACAGGGGGGACTGAAGCTTTCTTT.

The chain joins TRBV28 to TRBJ2-5; 13 bases match TRBD2. The CDR3 length is 17 residues. J gave up 3 bases and V 7 bases, and 11 bases lay outside the gene matches. Germline values: CDR1 MDHEN, CDR2 SYDVKM. The DNA for the CDR3 is TGTGCCAGCAAGGGGGACAAGGGGACTAGCGGGGAAGAGACCCAGTACTTC. Its protein product is CASKGDKGTSGEETQYF.

The V gene is TRBV6-6, the J gene TRBJ1-5; D gene unclear. Germline CDR1 and CDR2: MNHNY and SVGAGI (reference sequence). The V and J ends lost 4 bases and 6 bases respectively, with 4 bases between them. The length of the CDR3 is 11 residues. Here the CDR3 DNA reads TGTGCCAGCAGTTCGGGTCAGCCCCAGCATTTT. Translated: CASSSGQPQHF.

The chain couples TRBV19 to TRBJ2-3; tentatively, D is TRBD2 (6 bases). Germline values: CDR1 LNHDA, CDR2 SQIVND (reference sequence). V lost 1 base, J lost 1 base, and 12 bases lay in between. The CDR3 has 16 residues. DNA of the CDR3: TGTGCCAGTAGTATAGTGGAGGGGACCGGCACAGATACGCAGTATTTT. Translation: CASSIVEGTGTDTQYF. Based on the CDR3 plus reference TRBV19 and TRBJ2-3, the full variable domain is DGGITQSPKYLFRKEGQNVTLSCEQNLNHDAMYWYRQDPGQGLRLIYYSQIVNDFQKGDIAEGYSVSREKKESFPLTVTSAQKNPTAFYLCASSIVEGTGTDTQYFGPGTRLTVL.

The J gene is TRBJ2-1, the V gene TRBV28, with 8 nucleotides matching TRBD2. CDR1 and CDR2 from the germline V gene are MDHEN and SYDVKM. Losses at the gene ends were 6 bases for V and 4 bases for J; bases not matched to a gene: 20. The CDR3 is 19 amino acids. CDR3 DNA sequence: TGTGCCAGCAGCAGGATAATAGCGGGGTTAACCCTAAGGTACAATGAGCAGTTCTTC. Translating gives CASSRIIAGLTLRYNEQFF.

This clone was seen only a few times. The chain carries TRBV7-9 and TRBJ1-5; 9 positions match TRBD1. This CDR3 is built from 14 residues. Looked up from germline, CDR1 is SEHNR and CDR2 is FQNEAQ (reference sequence). V lost 4 bases and J lost 7; bases outside the gene matches: 5. CDR3 in DNA: TGTGCCAGCAGCTCGGACAGGGGTGGACAGCCCCAGCATTTT. Translating gives CASSSDRGGQPQHF.

The chain combines TRBV6-5 with TRBJ2-7, with a weak D call TRBD1 (6 bases). The CDR3 runs to 13 residues. Per germline, CDR1 MNHEY and CDR2 SVGAGI. V dropped 6 bases and J dropped 3 bases, with 12 bases sitting between them. CDR3 protein: CASSLGQGYEQYF. The DNA of the CDR3 is TGTGCCAGCAGCTTGGGACAAGGCTACGAGCAGTACTTC.

The chain links TRBV19 to TRBJ1-5; possible D gene TRBD1, 5 bases. CDR1 and CDR2 (germline): LNHDA, SQIVND (reference sequence). The CDR3 has 13 amino acids. Trimming pared 9 bases from V and 6 bases from J, leaving 15 bases between. The DNA of the CDR3 is TGTGCCAGCGCCGTAGGGGCTCGTCAGCCCCAGCATTTT. Translation gives CASAVGARQPQHF.

This clone showed up just once. The rearrangement links TRBV27 to TRBJ2-7, with D tentatively TRBD2 (6 bases). This CDR3 comprises 15 residues. Between the trimmed V and J ends, which lost 4 bases and 6 bases, there was a span of 19 bases. The germline CDR1 and CDR2 sequences are MNHEY and SMNVEV (reference sequence). CDR3 sequence: CASSSGTPGGSEQYF. In DNA form, the CDR3 reads TGTGCCAGCAGTTCGGGGACGCCCGGAGGGAGCGAGCAGTACTTC.